Below are 9 T cell receptor beta chains sequenced from a single sample in a study of T-cell memory formation after mild COVID-19. MiXCR, run by TCRdb on the 5' RACE reads, gives a single entry per CDR3 protein. Among roughly 300,000 distinct CDR3 sequences listed, around 15% were seen once. The specimen sequenced was PBMCs or a T cell subset sorted from them (not recorded which). These receptors all come from a man between 18 and 29 years old who had mild COVID-19 (a few samples of this study predate the infection). Cell type and time point are not known.

The chain's CDR3 is CASSSQGGSEKLFF. CDR3 coding DNA: TGTGCCAGCAGTTCCCAGGGAGGGAGCGAAAAACTGTTTTTT. This sequence joins TRBV12-3 or TRBV12-4 and TRBJ1-4, with D possibly matching TRBD1 (5 bases). Trimming removed 4 bases from V and 8 bases from J, with 14 bases in between. This CDR3 contains 14 residues.

The sample holds a few counts of this clonotype. The V and J genes are TRBV7-9 and TRBJ2-3; D is possibly TRBD1 (5 bases). V was shortened by 4 bases and J by 5 bases, with 19 bases between the two germline ends. The germline V gene has CDR1 SEHNR and CDR2 FQNEAQ (reference sequence). This CDR3 has 16 residues. Here the CDR3 reads CASSSHAVGVGDTQYF. Here the CDR3 DNA reads TGTGCCAGCAGCTCACATGCTGTAGGGGTGGGAGATACGCAGTATTTT.

This clonotype was recorded a few times. This sequence joins TRBV12-5 and TRBJ2-3; tentatively, D is TRBD2 (5 bases). CDR1 is LGHNT and CDR2 is FRNRAP in the germline V gene. The CDR3 consists of 15 residues. V shed 2 bases and J shed 0 bases, with 9 bases lying between them. The CDR3: CASGLSGISTDTQYF. The CDR3 DNA is TGTGCTAGTGGTTTGTCGGGGATAAGCACAGATACGCAGTATTTT. The complete variable domain, with remaining parts taken from reference TRBV12-5 and TRBJ2-3, reads DARVTQTPRHKVTEMGQEVTMRCQPILGHNTVFWYRQTMMQGLELLAYFRNRAPLDDSGMPKDRFSAEMPDATLATLKIQPSEPRDSAVYFCASGLSGISTDTQYFGPGTRLTVL.

This clonotype was seen many times. This sequence joins TRBV5-1 and TRBJ2-2; D may be TRBD2 (7 bases). Between the trimmed V and J ends, which lost 0 bases and 4 bases, there was a span of 13 bases. Germline V lookup: CDR1 SGHRS, CDR2 YFSETQ. The CDR3 spans 16 residues. In nucleotides, the CDR3 is TGCGCCAGCAGCTTGGACGGGGGGCCGGTCACCGGGGAGCTGTTTTTT. This codes for CASSLDGGPVTGELFF. The complete variable domain, with remaining parts taken from reference TRBV5-1 and TRBJ2-2, reads KAGVTQTPRYLIKTRGQQVTLSCSPISGHRSVSWYQQTPGQGLQFLFEYFSETQRNKGNFPGRFSGRQFSNSRSEMNVSTLELGDSALYLCASSLDGGPVTGELFFGEGSRLTVL.

This clonotype appeared a few times. This CDR3 is CASSPSGGLQETQYF. The CDR3 coding sequence is TGTGCCAGCAGCCCGAGCGGGGGCCTCCAAGAGACCCAGTACTTC. This rearrangement joins TRBV7-3 to TRBJ2-5; 8 nucleotides line up with TRBD2. The trim removed 5 bases at V and 1 base at J, leaving 6 bases unmatched. Per germline, CDR1 SGHTA and CDR2 FQGTGA. The CDR3 has 15 amino acids.

This chain uses TRBV29-1 with TRBJ1-2; unclear D gene. CDR3 length: 12 residues. Trimming left V 7 bases short and J 4 bases short, with 13 bases between. In germline, CDR1 is SQVTM, CDR2 ANQGSEA. The CDR3 loop is CSARIQFYGYTF. CDR3 sequence (DNA): TGCAGCGCCCGGATCCAGTTCTATGGCTACACCTTC.

This clonotype was picked up a small number of times. CDR3 in DNA: TGTGCCAGCAGCGTAGTAGGGGGCGGGGATACGCAGTATTTT. This translates into CASSVVGGGDTQYF. The chain joins TRBV5-5 to TRBJ2-3; 7 bases fit TRBD1. Trimming removed 4 bases from V and 6 bases from J; junction bases left unmatched: 8. Germline assignment: CDR1 SGHKS and CDR2 YYEKEE (reference sequence). The CDR3 loop spans 14 amino acids. The variable domain in full, completed from reference TRBV5-5 and TRBJ2-3, reads DAGVTQSPTHLIKTRGQQVTLRCSPISGHKSVSWYQQVLGQGPQFIFQYYEKEERGRGNFPDRFSARQFPNYSSELNVNALLLGDSALYLCASSVVGGGDTQYFGPGTRLTVL.

A few counts support this clonotype. The rearrangement uses TRBV7-2 and TRBJ2-5, with TRBD2 as a possible D gene (6 bases). Germline CDR1 reads SGHTA; CDR2 reads FQGNSA. This CDR3 region has 12 residues. Trimming shortened V by 0 bases and J by 8 bases, and 7 bases separated the two germline ends. The CDR3 DNA reads as TGTGCCAGCAGCTTAGCGGGGGGAACCCAGTACTTC. Amino acid sequence: CASSLAGGTQYF.

The V call is TRBV11-2, the J call TRBJ1-4; 7 nucleotides align to TRBD1. Germline CDR1 is SGHAT and CDR2 is FQNNGV. V trimming: 2 bases; J trimming: 8 bases; junction bases outside the gene matches: 8. The CDR3 loop spans 15 amino acids. CDR3 nucleotides: TGTGCCAGCAGCTTAACTCGGACAGGAAACGAAAAACTGTTTTTT. Protein sequence: CASSLTRTGNEKLFF.